This TCR beta chain originates from a study of cytomegalovirus exposure and HLA in healthy donors. Study as a whole: Caucasian-associated ancestry cluster membership applied to over 80% of under 450 genotyped donors.

The donors (healthy individuals) were bone marrow donors. V lost 2 bases and J 2 bases, leaving 7 bases between the germline ends. Germline values: CDR1 LGHNA, CDR2 YSLEER. The CDR3 consists of 13 residues. A remark on this clone: Antigen specificity is unknown.

The PCR made use of 60 Vbeta and 13 Jbeta primers. Profiling relied on immunoSEQ multiplex PCR, and the TCRdb table lists in-frame clones only, not all of them. The sample carries about 140,000 clones, about 78% recorded once. Study conclusions and caveats: It was reported in a later analysis that an Asian-associated ancestry cluster showed fewer N-insertions than the 666-donor mean. Researchers had no immune exposure information except CMV serostatus available.

The sequenced sample was PBMCs. V usage is TRBV4-3 and J usage is TRBJ2-7, with D possibly being TRBD1 (5 bases). The TCR sequence derives from a man between 45 and 60 years old in good health and CMV-seropositive. CDR3: CASSQIQAYEQYF. The CDR3 nucleotides are TGCGCCAGCAGCCAAATACAGGCCTACGAGCAGTACTTC.